This T cell receptor beta chain was captured in a study of Graves' ophthalmopathy and Graves' hyperthyroidism. The wider study: Untreated patients at initial diagnosis provided peripheral blood.

A few counts support this clonotype. The authors amplified TCR beta CDR3 regions, and they did so from RNA transcripts for repertoire sequencing. RT-PCR was first run with HTBI primers, then multiplex PCR in a second round. TCRdb called the multiplex PCR reads again in MiXCR, with one record for every CDR3 protein. The sample lists 650,000 to 900,000 distinct CDR3 sequences, roughly two fifths occurring once. Trimming took 5 bases from V and 3 from J, leaving 26 bases between them. Germline V gene data show CDR1 as LNHDA and CDR2 as SQIVND (reference sequence). The length of the CDR3 is 18 residues. Sequencing used peripheral blood. The receptor comes from an adult man with Graves' ophthalmopathy. This rearrangement joins TRBV19 to TRBJ2-7, with D perhaps TRBD1 (5 bases). Here the CDR3 reads CASSARPQGPITRYEQYF. DNA of the CDR3: TGTGCCAGTAGTGCCAGACCGCAGGGCCCTATTACCCGCTACGAGCAGTACTTC.